The subject of this entry is one T cell receptor (beta chain). Its antigen remains unknown. A much larger clone lies one base from this, so it may be a read error. The data belong to a study of tumor-infiltrating lymphocytes in primary liver carcinoma. Study at large: Primary liver carcinoma in the patients was surgically resected. Regardless of tissue type, samples showed similar yields of roughly 3.5 to 7.5 million productive TCRbeta reads. The study's findings and limits: Pairs of tumor regions overlapped more than tumor-adjacent and tumor-blood pairs did.

V lost 5 bases, J lost 4 bases, and 8 bases lay in between. Germline values: CDR1 MNHNY, CDR2 SVGAGI (reference sequence). The CDR3 runs to 12 residues. The template, about 550 ng total RNA, yielded TCR beta cDNA made with a constant-region primer. For TCR beta, libraries were produced by three nested multiplex PCR rounds using slightly modified ARM-PCR. A C-beta reverse primer and TRBV1-TRBV30 forward primers served in each of the first two PCR rounds, at approximately 10 cycles apiece. Using its own MiXCR run on the multiplex PCR reads, TCRdb lists one record per CDR3 protein. The sample includes 310,000 or so distinct CDR3 sequences, around 60% of them seen just once. Germline DNA was extracted alongside blood RNA, which was obtained from unsorted whole blood.

The source material was peripheral blood. The origin of this receptor is a man aged 35 to 55 with primary liver carcinoma and hepatitis B virus infection. The chain uses TRBV6-6 and TRBJ1-1; D gene ambiguous. The chain's CDR3 is CASSHGSTEAFF. The CDR3 nucleotides are TGTGCCAGCAGTCACGGGAGCACTGAAGCTTTCTTT.